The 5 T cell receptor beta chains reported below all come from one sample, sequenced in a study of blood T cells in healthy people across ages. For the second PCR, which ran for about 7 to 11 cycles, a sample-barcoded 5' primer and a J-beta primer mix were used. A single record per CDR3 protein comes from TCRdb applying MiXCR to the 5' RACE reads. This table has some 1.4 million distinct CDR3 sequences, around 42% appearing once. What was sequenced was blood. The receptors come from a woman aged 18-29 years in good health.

CDR3 coding DNA: TGTGCCAGCAGCTTACACAGGGGAAGCGAGCAGTACTTC. It encodes CASSLHRGSEQYF. This sequence joins TRBV7-2 and TRBJ2-7; 7 bases fit TRBD1. Germline assignment: CDR1 SGHTA and CDR2 FQGNSA. CDR3 length equals 13 residues. V gave up 2 bases and J gave up 6 bases; unmatched junction bases: 4.

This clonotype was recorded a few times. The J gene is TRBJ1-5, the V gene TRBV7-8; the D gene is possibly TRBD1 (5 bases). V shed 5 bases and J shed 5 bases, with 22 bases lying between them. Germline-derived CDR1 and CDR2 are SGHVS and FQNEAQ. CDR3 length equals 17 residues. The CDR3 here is CASSIDRDPQGDQPQHF. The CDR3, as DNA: TGTGCCAGCAGCATAGACCGGGACCCCCAAGGCGATCAGCCCCAGCATTTT. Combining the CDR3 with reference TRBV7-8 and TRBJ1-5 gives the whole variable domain GAGVSQSPRYKVAKRGQDVALRCDPISGHVSLFWYQQALGQGPEFLTYFQNEAQLDKSGLPSDRFFAERPEGSVSTLKIQRTQQEDSAVYLCASSIDRDPQGDQPQHFGDGTRLSIL.

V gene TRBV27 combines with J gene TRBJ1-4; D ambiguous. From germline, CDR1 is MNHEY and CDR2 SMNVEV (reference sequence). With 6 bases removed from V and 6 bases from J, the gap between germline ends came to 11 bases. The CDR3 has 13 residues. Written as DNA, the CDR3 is TGTGCCAGCAGCTACAGACCTTATGAAAAACTGTTTTTT. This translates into CASSYRPYEKLFF.

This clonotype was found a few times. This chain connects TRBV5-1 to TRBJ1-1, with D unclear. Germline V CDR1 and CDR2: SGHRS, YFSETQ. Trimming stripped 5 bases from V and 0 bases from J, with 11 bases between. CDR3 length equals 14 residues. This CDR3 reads CASRSLQMNTEAFF. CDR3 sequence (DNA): TGCGCCAGCAGGAGTTTACAGATGAACACTGAAGCTTTCTTT.

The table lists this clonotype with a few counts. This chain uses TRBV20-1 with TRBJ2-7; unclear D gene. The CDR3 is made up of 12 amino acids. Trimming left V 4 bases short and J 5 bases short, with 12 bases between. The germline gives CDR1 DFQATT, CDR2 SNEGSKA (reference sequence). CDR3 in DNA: TGCAGTGCTATTAAGGGCCGGGACGAGCAGTACTTC. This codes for CSAIKGRDEQYF.